What follows describes a single T cell receptor (beta chain). As yet, its antigen is unknown. Without sorting, samples used approximately 99 million PBMCs for genomic DNA. This CDR3 contains 12 residues. The germline V and J ends were trimmed by 5 bases and 4 bases, with 6 bases remaining between them. Germline values: CDR1 WSHSY, CDR2 SAAADI. Libraries were prepared by immunoSEQ multiplex PCR; TCRdb keeps only in-frame clonotypes and omits some of them. In the table there are fewer than 600,000 clones, around 76% of which are singletons. This specimen comes from a study of shared clonotypes between healthy human individuals. Study-level background: A few men and a couple of women, aged 18 to 49, were donors. Study conclusions and caveats: Sequencing depth was expected to affect clonotype sharing among donors. In this cohort, only blood was sampled, and tissue repertoires likely differ.

The sample was PBMCs. This clonotype originated in a woman aged 40 to 50 in good health. Some clones in this sample may be carry-over from other donors' samples. The chain employs TRBV10-2 and TRBJ2-1; D unclear. The CDR3 DNA sequence: TGCGCCAGCAGTACCTCATACAATGAGCAGTTCTTC. Amino acids: CASSTSYNEQFF.